This T cell receptor (beta chain) was retrieved from a study of CXCR3-negative and CXCR3-positive naive CD8 T cells. Study results and limitations: Higher TRB CDR3 hydrophobicity marked CXCR3-positive naive cells relative to CXCR3-negative naive cells. Within a donor, both naive subsets shared TRBV-TRBJ usage, unlike memory cells.

The CDR3 loop spans 12 amino acids. The germline CDR1 and CDR2 sequences are MRHNA and SNTAGT. Points on this clonotype: Its antigen is still unknown.

In triplicate, each CD8+ T cell subset was sorted at approximately 290,000 cells per replicate. Cells classed as naive CD8+ T cells were CD45RO-CCR7+CD27+CD95-. Researchers prepared the TRB cDNA libraries using 5' RACE with UMI labels. TCRdb re-called the 5' RACE reads and catalogs CDR3 proteins one per entry, DNA excluded. In total, the table holds 130,000 to 150,000 distinct CDR3 sequences. The chain recombines TRBV6-4 with TRBJ2-7. The clonotype originates from a human donor in good health. Some clones in this sample may be carry-over from other donors' samples. Sequencing used naive CXCR3+ CD8+ T cells from blood. As to subset: CD45RO-CCR7+CD27+CD95- naive CD8+ T cells expressing CXCR3 (TNR3+). The chain's CDR3 is CASSDSSYEQYF.